Each of the 28 T cell receptor beta chains below was sequenced from the same sample in a study of T cells in Graves' hyperthyroidism and ophthalmopathy. Amplification yielded TCR beta CDR3 regions, with RNA transcripts as the source. A first-round RT-PCR of the TCR CDR3 used the HTBI primer set. TCRdb re-called the multiplex PCR reads through MiXCR, storing one row per CDR3 protein. The sample consists of approximately 640,000 distinct CDR3 sequences, over 40% of them appearing once. The sequenced sample consisted of peripheral blood or thyroid tissue (not recorded which). The origin of the receptors is an adult man with Graves' disease, either hyperthyroidism or ophthalmopathy (not recorded which).

This clonotype was seen a handful of times. This chain links TRBV20-1 with TRBJ2-7, with D unresolved. Trimming stripped 3 bases from V and 1 base from J, with 10 bases between. The CDR3 spans 13 residues. Germline assignment: CDR1 DFQATT and CDR2 SNEGSKA (reference sequence). CDR3 in amino acids: CSASRRGSYEQYF. The CDR3 coding sequence is TGCAGTGCTAGTAGGCGTGGGTCCTACGAGCAGTACTTC.

J is TRBJ1-4 and V is TRBV7-9, with D unresolved. CDR1 SEHNR and CDR2 FQNEAQ come from the germline V gene (reference sequence). This CDR3 comprises 16 residues. V was cut by 6 bases and J by 4 bases, with 18 bases left in between. This CDR3 is CASSLPIGAGNEKLFF. The DNA of the CDR3 is TGTGCCAGCAGTTTACCCATAGGAGCGGGTAATGAAAAACTGTTTTTT.

The V call is TRBV10-3, the J call TRBJ1-6, with D unresolved. Germline CDR1 ENHRY, CDR2 SYGVKD. The V end lost 4 bases, the J end lost 6 bases, and 10 bases lay between the germline ends. The CDR3 consists of 14 residues. CDR3 sequence: CAISAPGINSPLHF. Written as DNA, the CDR3 is TGTGCCATCAGTGCACCGGGGATTAATTCACCCCTCCACTTT.

This clonotype was seen ten or more times. The rearrangement links TRBV29-1 to TRBJ1-1; weak D call: TRBD1 (6 bases). Germline CDR1 is SQVTM and CDR2 is ANQGSEA. Between the trimmed V and J ends, which lost 8 bases and 4 bases, there was a span of 17 bases. The CDR3 runs 13 residues. The CDR3 nucleotides read TGCAGCCTTCGGACAGCTGGAAGCACTGAAGCTTTCTTT. Translation gives CSLRTAGSTEAFF.

The chain carries TRBV20-1 and TRBJ2-7, with 11 bases fitting TRBD1. With 0 bases clipped from V and 6 bases from J, the junction kept 1 base outside the gene matches. Germline V CDR1 and CDR2: DFQATT, SNEGSKA (reference sequence). This CDR3 region has 13 residues. In nucleotides, the CDR3 is TGCAGTGCTAGAGATGGGACAGGGGGCGAGCAGTACTTC. This encodes CSARDGTGGEQYF.

The chain joins TRBV29-1 to TRBJ1-5; D remains ambiguous. CDR1 and CDR2 (germline): SQVTM, ANQGSEA. Trimming pared 8 bases from V and 5 bases from J, leaving 10 bases between. The CDR3 consists of 11 residues. As DNA, the CDR3 is TGCAGCCAGTCAGGCGATCAGCCCCAGCATTTT. Its translation is CSQSGDQPQHF. Together with reference TRBV29-1 and TRBJ1-5, the CDR3 gives the full variable domain: SAVISQKPSRDICQRGTSLTIQCQVDSQVTMMFWYRQQPGQSLTLIATANQGSEATYESGFVIDKFPISRPNLTFSTLTVSNMSPEDSSIYLCSQSGDQPQHFGDGTRLSIL.

This clonotype occurred many times. The CDR3 reads CATSGTVSGNTIYF. The CDR3 bases are TGTGCCACCTCTGGGACAGTCTCTGGAAACACCATATATTTT. This rearrangement joins TRBV10-3 to TRBJ1-3; 7 nucleotides align to TRBD1. V shed 10 bases and J 0 bases; nucleotides not matched to a gene: 6. In germline, CDR1 is ENHRY, CDR2 SYGVKD. This CDR3 is built from 14 residues.

The V and J genes are TRBV10-3 and TRBJ2-2; no clear D. Trimming cost V 3 bases and J 1 base, with 3 bases left between them. The germline gives CDR1 ENHRY, CDR2 SYGVKD. This CDR3 has 13 amino acids. CDR3 amino acids: CAISDKNTGELFF. CDR3 in DNA: TGTGCCATCAGTGACAAGAACACCGGGGAGCTGTTTTTT.

The rearrangement links TRBV20-1 to TRBJ1-6, with D possibly being TRBD1 (6 bases). CDR1 and CDR2 (germline): DFQATT, SNEGSKA (reference sequence). This CDR3 has 13 residues. Trimming removed 7 bases at V and 6 bases at J, with 13 bases between. The CDR3 loop reads CSVHRVGNSPLHF. The CDR3 DNA follows: TGCAGTGTCCACAGGGTTGGTAATTCACCCCTCCACTTT.

This sequence joins TRBV29-1 and TRBJ2-5; perhaps TRBD2 as D (6 bases). The CDR3 runs to 14 residues. In germline, CDR1 is SQVTM, CDR2 ANQGSEA. The germline V and J ends were trimmed by 6 bases and 1 base, with 15 bases remaining between them. The CDR3 DNA reads as TGCAGCGTAGGGGACTCCTCGCGCCAAGAGACCCAGTACTTC. This codes for CSVGDSSRQETQYF. Supplemented by reference TRBV29-1 and TRBJ2-5, the full variable domain reads SAVISQKPSRDICQRGTSLTIQCQVDSQVTMMFWYRQQPGQSLTLIATANQGSEATYESGFVIDKFPISRPNLTFSTLTVSNMSPEDSSIYLCSVGDSSRQETQYFGPGTRLLVL.

This rearrangement joins TRBV29-1 to TRBJ1-1; possibly TRBD1 for D (6 bases). Trimming removed 8 bases at V and 1 base at J, with 14 bases between. The CDR3 runs to 13 residues. The germline V gene encodes CDR1 SQVTM and CDR2 ANQGSEA. The CDR3 DNA reads as TGCAGCTCTATCGGGGGCACGAACACTGAAGCTTTCTTT. As protein: CSSIGGTNTEAFF. Using reference TRBV29-1 and TRBJ1-1 for the parts outside the CDR3, the full variable domain is SAVISQKPSRDICQRGTSLTIQCQVDSQVTMMFWYRQQPGQSLTLIATANQGSEATYESGFVIDKFPISRPNLTFSTLTVSNMSPEDSSIYLCSSIGGTNTEAFFGQGTRLTVV.

This rearrangement joins TRBV7-8 to TRBJ2-5; TRBD1 agrees at 8 bases. V was pared by 1 base and J by 5 bases, with 3 bases of the junction left unmatched. CDR3 length equals 14 residues. The germline gives CDR1 SGHVS, CDR2 FQNEAQ. The CDR3 region has the DNA TGTGCCAGCAGCTTAGACAGGGGGTGGGAGACCCAGTACTTC. It yields the protein CASSLDRGWETQYF.

This chain connects TRBV19 to TRBJ2-7; maybe TRBD1 (5 bases). Germline V CDR1 and CDR2: LNHDA, SQIVND (reference sequence). V lost 9 bases and J lost 2, with 14 bases in between. This CDR3 contains 13 residues. CDR3 loop: CARGCRGPYEQYF. In DNA, the CDR3 is TGTGCCAGGGGATGTAGGGGCCCCTACGAGCAGTACTTC. The whole variable domain, remainder taken from reference TRBV19 and TRBJ2-7, is DGGITQSPKYLFRKEGQNVTLSCEQNLNHDAMYWYRQDPGQGLRLIYYSQIVNDFQKGDIAEGYSVSREKKESFPLTVTSAQKNPTAFYLCARGCRGPYEQYFGPGTRLTVT.

This clonotype occurred many times. This chain joins TRBV29-1 and TRBJ1-5; a weak D match, TRBD1 (6 bases). Germline V lookup: CDR1 SQVTM, CDR2 ANQGSEA. Trimming took 6 bases from V and 2 from J, leaving 17 bases between them. This CDR3 is built from 15 residues. DNA for the CDR3: TGCAGCGTCGCCCCGGGGGGGGCGGGCAATCAGCCCCAGCATTTT. Its protein is CSVAPGGAGNQPQHF.

This chain links TRBV12-3 or TRBV12-4 with TRBJ1-1, with D maybe TRBD1 (6 bases). The CDR3 extends over 14 amino acids. Between the trimmed V and J ends, which lost 5 bases and 1 base, there was a span of 11 bases. This CDR3 reads CASSEGGSNTEAFF. Here the CDR3 DNA reads TGTGCCAGCAGTGAAGGGGGATCGAACACTGAAGCTTTCTTT.

Worth noting for this clonotype: This CDR3 is missing its conserved last phenylalanine or tryptophan, likely due to a read error. The chain's CDR3 is CASSLGGPVYEQYL. In nucleotides, the CDR3 is TGTGCCAGCAGCTTGGGGGGACCTGTCTACGAGCAGTACCTC. The gene calls are TRBV9 and TRBJ2-7; D is possibly TRBD2 (6 bases). V lost 4 bases to trimming and J lost 3 bases, with 14 bases between them. This CDR3 has 14 residues. Germline assignment: CDR1 SGDLS and CDR2 YYNGEE.

The count of this clonotype is one. This may stem from a read error, because a much larger clone lies one nucleotide away. This CDR3 is missing its conserved last phenylalanine or tryptophan, likely due to a read error. This chain links TRBV2 with TRBJ1-2; the match to TRBD1 covers 7 bases. Trimming at V came to 9 bases and at J to 6 bases, leaving 7 bases not matched to a gene. Looked up from germline, CDR1 is SNHLY and CDR2 is FYNNEI. This CDR3 region has 12 residues. The CDR3 coding sequence is TGTGCCAGACAGGGGAAAAGCCATGGCTACACCCTC. The encoded protein is CARQGKSHGYTL.

The chain uses TRBV25-1 and TRBJ1-2; 9 positions agree with TRBD1. The CDR3 loop spans 15 amino acids. The junction had 11 bases not matched to a gene; V was cut back by 4 bases and J by 8 bases. Per germline, CDR1 MGHDK and CDR2 SYGVNS. The CDR3: CASSVSRDRDRGYTF. CDR3 DNA sequence: TGTGCCAGCAGTGTATCCCGGGACAGGGATCGGGGCTACACCTTC.

The V and J genes are TRBV9 and TRBJ1-6; D not certain. With 4 bases removed from V and 8 bases from J, the gap between germline ends came to 7 bases. From germline, CDR1 is SGDLS and CDR2 YYNGEE. There are 12 residues in the CDR3. The CDR3 region is CASSPTDSPLHF. As DNA, the CDR3 is TGTGCCAGCAGCCCGACGGATTCACCCCTCCACTTT.

V is TRBV2 and J is TRBJ1-2, with D uncertain. The V gene's germline CDR1 is SNHLY and CDR2 FYNNEI. The CDR3 extends over 12 amino acids. The germline V and J ends were trimmed by 5 bases and 10 bases, with 14 bases remaining between them. For the CDR3, the DNA is TGTGCCAGCAGTACTGACAATTTCGACTACACCTTC. Protein sequence: CASSTDNFDYTF.

This clonotype appeared once. The genes are TRBV29-1 and TRBJ1-3; 7 nucleotides match TRBD1. This CDR3 is built from 12 residues. Germline trimming cut 6 bases from V and 8 bases from J; bases unmatched to any gene: 7. Germline V gives CDR1 SQVTM, CDR2 ANQGSEA. In DNA form, the CDR3 reads TGCAGCGTCCAGGGGGATGGCTACACCATATATTTT. Protein sequence: CSVQGDGYTIYF.

The V and J genes are TRBV7-9 and TRBJ1-2, with D uncertain. Germline assignment: CDR1 SEHNR and CDR2 FQNEAQ (reference sequence). The CDR3 runs to 14 residues. V shed 5 bases and J shed 6 bases, with 16 bases lying between them. For the CDR3, the DNA is TGTGCCAGCAGCCATTGGACCTTCGAAAATGGCTACACCTTC. Its translation: CASSHWTFENGYTF.

J is TRBJ2-2 and V is TRBV20-1; 8 bases line up with TRBD1. Looked up from germline, CDR1 is DFQATT and CDR2 is SNEGSKA (reference sequence). This CDR3 contains 15 residues. The junction had 5 bases not matched to a gene; V was cut back by 3 bases and J by 2 bases. CDR3 sequence reads: CSASGRGPNTGELFF. The CDR3 region has the DNA TGCAGTGCTAGCGGCAGGGGGCCAAACACCGGGGAGCTGTTTTTT.

The rearrangement joins TRBV5-1 to TRBJ1-2; 10 bases are a match to TRBD1. Trimming at V came to 0 bases and at J to 8 bases, leaving 1 base not matched to a gene. The CDR3 consists of 13 residues. In germline, CDR1 is SGHRS, CDR2 YFSETQ. Here the CDR3 DNA reads TGCGCCAGCAGCTTGGAGACAGGGGGCGGCTACACCTTC. Translating gives CASSLETGGGYTF.

The chain combines TRBV5-8 with TRBJ2-7, with 9 bases fitting TRBD2. This CDR3 has 15 residues. The germline gives CDR1 SGHTS, CDR2 YDEGEE. Trimming at V came to 4 bases and at J to 1 base, leaving 6 bases not matched to a gene. CDR3 loop: CASSPVAGASYEQYF. In nucleotides, the CDR3 is TGTGCCAGCAGCCCAGTAGCGGGGGCGTCCTACGAGCAGTACTTC.

Only a few counts were recorded for this clonotype. The V and J genes are TRBV9 and TRBJ2-7; TRBD1 matches 9 bases. The V segment lost 0 bases and the J segment 5 bases; nucleotides outside the gene matches: 9. The CDR3 runs to 16 residues. CDR1 and CDR2 (germline): SGDLS, YYNGEE. DNA for the CDR3: TGTGCCAGCAGCGTAGGTATCACAGGGGGCTACAACGAGCAGTACTTC. Protein sequence: CASSVGITGGYNEQYF.

This clonotype was seen many times. The V and J genes are TRBV5-1 and TRBJ1-2; 9 positions agree with TRBD1. After removal of 3 bases from V and 7 bases from J, the junction contained 10 bases not matched to a gene. The germline CDR1 and CDR2 sequences are SGHRS and YFSETQ. The CDR3 contains 15 residues. CDR3 residues: CASSSETGGSGGYTF. The CDR3 DNA reads TGCGCCAGCAGCTCCGAAACAGGGGGCAGTGGTGGCTACACCTTC.

The rearrangement uses TRBV20-1 and TRBJ2-7, with D possibly matching TRBD2 (6 bases). This CDR3 is 12 amino acids long. The germline gives CDR1 DFQATT, CDR2 SNEGSKA (reference sequence). Trimming left V 3 bases short and J 2 bases short, with 8 bases between. The CDR3 region is CSARGGAYEQYF. The CDR3 DNA reads TGCAGTGCTAGGGGCGGGGCCTACGAGCAGTACTTC.